This T cell receptor (beta chain) was observed in a study of T cell responses to AZD1222 COVID-19 vaccine. Assay: immunoSEQ multiplex PCR; the TCRdb copy retains only in-frame clones and omits some. The sample has about 180,000 clones, about 88% seen once. CDR1 is LNHDA, CDR2 SQIVND, per germline (reference sequence). The CDR3 runs to 14 residues. The V and J ends lost 4 bases and 2 bases, in that order; junction bases with no gene match: 2. The source was peripheral blood, collected on day 0 of AZD1222 vaccination. The receptor was derived from an adult in good health. V and J are TRBV19 and TRBJ1-3; 7 bases are shared with TRBD1. This chain's CDR3 is CASSTTGAGNTIYF. The CDR3 coding sequence is TGTGCCAGTAGTACCACAGGGGCTGGAAACACCATATATTTT.